The present T cell receptor (beta chain) was sequenced within a study of response to subunit inactivated influenza vaccine. Study outcomes and limitations: That few new T cells are recruited by each seasonal influenza vaccination was the authors' suggestion.

TCRdb re-analysed the RT-PCR reads in MiXCR, keeping a single row per CDR3 protein. The data contain 300,000 to 350,000 distinct CDR3 sequences, 21% of them singletons. V gave up 7 bases and J gave up 0 bases, with 8 bases separating them. CDR3 length equals 12 residues. The germline gives CDR1 DFQATT, CDR2 SNEGSKA (reference sequence). Regarding this clonotype: No antigen is known for it.

The receptor's source is a man between 50 and 69 years old who received an inactivated influenza vaccine. The rearrangement joins TRBV20-1 to TRBJ2-3; D gene uncertain. The sample consisted of PBMCs from blood, taken less than 22 months after vaccination. The CDR3 here is CSVETSTDTQYF. The CDR3 region has the DNA TGCAGTGTGGAGACTAGCACAGATACGCAGTATTTT.